Here is one TCR beta chain with its context. This specimen belongs to a study of T cell changes during pregnancy in multiple sclerosis. The method was immunoSEQ multiplex PCR; TCRdb's version includes in-frame clones alone and lacks a portion of them. The sample gives 58,000 or so clones, over 80% of which show up once; about 2.5% is in the top ten. Germline V gene lookup returns CDR1 SGHRS and CDR2 YFSETQ. There are 16 residues in the CDR3. This receptor was obtained from a female donor with multiple sclerosis, enrolled in a pregnancy study. Material: peripheral blood, obtained in the first trimester of pregnancy. V usage is TRBV5-1 and J usage is TRBJ2-5; 15 nucleotides agree with TRBD2. TRBJ2-7 matches the DNA end more closely, so the J call is doubtful. CDR3 nucleotide sequence: TGCGCCAGCAGCTTTGGACTAGCGGGAGGGGGGTACGAGCAGTACTTC. It codes for CASSFGLAGGGYEQYF.